The clone carrying this T cell receptor beta chain was observed a few times. These data are taken from a study of T cells in Graves' hyperthyroidism and ophthalmopathy. With V trimmed by 3 bases and J by 1 base, 9 bases remained unmatched. CDR3 length equals 16 residues. Germline-derived CDR1 and CDR2 are DFQATT and SNEGSKA (reference sequence). Authors of the study amplified TCR beta CDR3 regions from RNA transcripts. First-round RT-PCR targeting the TCR CDR3 was performed with the HTBI primer set. MiXCR, applied by TCRdb to the multiplex PCR reads, yields one record per CDR3 protein. The sample holds under 400,000 distinct CDR3 sequences, about 20% seen once.

The TCR was taken from a woman aged 45-59 years with Graves' hyperthyroidism. The specimen was blood. This chain uses TRBV20-1 with TRBJ2-7; the match to TRBD2 covers 10 bases. The CDR3 loop is CSASSPSGSHSYEQYF. CDR3 sequence (DNA): TGCAGTGCTAGTTCTCCTAGCGGGAGCCATTCCTACGAGCAGTACTTC.